A single sample gave rise to the 12 T cell receptor beta chains below, sequenced in a study of regulatory T cells in long-lasting Graves disease. Time point of the sample: persistent/refractory GD, antithyroid drugs over 5 years with positive TRAb. PBMC-derived RNA was used for the TCR library. Researchers made TCR beta libraries by using iRepertoire HTBI primers and running Arm-PCR on CDR3 regions. One entry per CDR3 protein, called by TCRdb with MiXCR from the multiplex PCR reads. The table includes hundreds of thousands of distinct CDR3 sequences, 22% detected once. Sequenced material: peripheral blood mononuclear cells (PBMCs), taken when the disease was refractory, from a patient treated with antithyroid drugs. These receptors were obtained from a female donor with Graves disease.

This clonotype appeared a single time. The rearrangement links TRBV28 to TRBJ1-5; D ambiguous. Germline CDR1 MDHEN, CDR2 SYDVKM. V shed 6 bases and J shed 3 bases, with 21 bases lying between them. The CDR3 totals 17 residues. The chain's CDR3 is CASSSLTSRDPNQPQHF. In DNA form, the CDR3 reads TGTGCCAGCAGCTCACTTACCTCGCGCGATCCCAATCAGCCCCAGCATTTT. Looking up the rest from reference TRBV28 and TRBJ1-5 gives the full variable domain: DVKVTQSSRYLVKRTGEKVFLECVQDMDHENMFWYRQDPGLGLRLIYFSYDVKMKEKGDIPEGYSVSREKKERFSLILESASTNQTSMYLCASSSLTSRDPNQPQHFGDGTRLSIL.

This clonotype has a count of ten or more. This chain connects TRBV6-5 to TRBJ1-5; no firm D call. This CDR3 region has 14 residues. Trimming removed 0 bases from V and 4 bases from J, with 7 bases in between. Germline values: CDR1 MNHEY, CDR2 SVGAGI. DNA of the CDR3: TGTGCCAGCAGTTACTCTGGAGGGAATCAGCCCCAGCATTTT. Translating gives CASSYSGGNQPQHF.

The chain recombines TRBV5-1 with TRBJ1-3; 7 bases agree with TRBD1. V shed 7 bases and J 0 bases; nucleotides not matched to a gene: 10. CDR1 and CDR2 (germline): SGHRS, YFSETQ. The length of the CDR3 is 16 residues. The CDR3 DNA is TGCGCCAGCGGACCGGGACAGACAGTCTCTGGAAACACCATATATTTT. It is translated as CASGPGQTVSGNTIYF. The full variable domain, completed using reference TRBV5-1 and TRBJ1-3, is KAGVTQTPRYLIKTRGQQVTLSCSPISGHRSVSWYQQTPGQGLQFLFEYFSETQRNKGNFPGRFSGRQFSNSRSEMNVSTLELGDSALYLCASGPGQTVSGNTIYFGEGSWLTVV.

This clonotype was recorded at least ten times. CDR3 sequence (DNA): TGTGCCATCAGTGAGTCGAGGTTCGGGAGTGCGAACACCGGGGAGCTGTTTTTT. This sequence encodes CAISESRFGSANTGELFF. The chain combines TRBV10-3 with TRBJ2-2; maybe TRBD2 (6 bases). Between the trimmed V and J ends, which lost 0 bases and 0 bases, there was a span of 14 bases. The CDR3 extends over 18 amino acids. Germline V gene lookup returns CDR1 ENHRY and CDR2 SYGVKD.

V gene TRBV4-1 combines with J gene TRBJ2-4; D may be TRBD2 (5 bases). V was cut by 3 bases and J by 0 bases, with 18 bases left in between. Per germline, CDR1 MGHRA and CDR2 YSYEKL. The CDR3 sequence is 18 residues long. The CDR3 protein is CASSQSGFVPQAKNIQYF. DNA for the CDR3: TGCGCCAGCAGCCAGTCGGGATTCGTTCCTCAAGCCAAAAACATTCAGTACTTC.

This clonotype was seen more than once but under ten times. This chain links TRBV29-1 with TRBJ2-4; 9 bases are shared with TRBD1. The V gene end was trimmed by 1 base and the J gene end by 4 bases; junction bases not matched to a gene: 8. This CDR3 is built from 16 residues. Germline V lookup: CDR1 SQVTM, CDR2 ANQGSEA. The CDR3 DNA reads TGCAGCGTTGAAGCGGTACCGGGACAGGGAAAAAACATTCAGTACTTC. Encoded protein: CSVEAVPGQGKNIQYF.

The chain combines TRBV7-3 with TRBJ1-1; D is undetermined. The germline gives CDR1 SGHTA, CDR2 FQGTGA. Deletions cut 5 bases from V and 3 bases from J, with 13 bases between. The CDR3 covers 14 residues. Here the CDR3 DNA reads TGTGCCAGCAGCCTTTCCCAACAGTACACTGAAGCTTTCTTT. This sequence encodes CASSLSQQYTEAFF.

Regarding this clonotype: The junction and the germline gene differ at one end; a read error may be behind it. V gene TRBV4-1 combines with J gene TRBJ1-5; D remains unclear. This CDR3 contains 13 residues. Germline CDR1 reads MGHRA; CDR2 reads YSYEKL. The CDR3 region is CASSRLGDQPQHF. The DNA of the CDR3 is TGTGCCAGCAGCCGCCTAGGTGATCAGCCCCAGCATTTT.

The chain carries TRBV30 and TRBJ1-4; no definite D call. Germline V gives CDR1 GTSNPN, CDR2 SVGIG (reference sequence). The CDR3 loop spans 14 amino acids. Trimming took off 0 bases at V and 0 bases at J, with 5 bases between the two ends. The CDR3 is CAWSVPATNEKLFF. Written as DNA, the CDR3 is TGTGCCTGGAGTGTACCTGCAACTAATGAAAAACTGTTTTTT. The full variable domain, completed using reference TRBV30 and TRBJ1-4, is SQTIHQWPATLVQPVGSPLSLECTVEGTSNPNLYWYRQAAGRGLQLLFYSVGIGQISSEVPQNLSASRPQDRQFILSSKKLLLSDSGFYLCAWSVPATNEKLFFGSGTQLSVL.

The chain carries TRBV3-1 and TRBJ2-7; 7 nucleotides line up with TRBD2. In germline, CDR1 is LGHDT, CDR2 YNNKEL (reference sequence). The V and J ends lost 3 bases and 4 bases, in that order; junction bases with no gene match: 3. The CDR3 has 13 residues. The CDR3, as DNA: TGTGCCAGCAGCCATAGCGGGCAGTACGAGCAGTACTTC. Amino acids: CASSHSGQYEQYF.

The V call is TRBV7-2, the J call TRBJ1-5; 8 bases align to TRBD1. Per germline, CDR1 SGHTA and CDR2 FQGNSA. The CDR3 sequence is 16 residues long. V shed 3 bases and J 4 bases; nucleotides not matched to a gene: 8. The CDR3 spells CASSLRGTGSNQPQHF. The CDR3 DNA reads as TGTGCCAGCAGCTTGAGGGGGACAGGTAGTAATCAGCCCCAGCATTTT.

This chain uses TRBV6-2 or TRBV6-3 with TRBJ2-5; D is undetermined. The J call is in doubt because the DNA end fits TRBJ2-1 better. The CDR3 consists of 14 residues. CDR1 MNHEY and CDR2 SVGEGT come from the germline V gene. CDR3 DNA: TGTGCCAGCAGTTATTCGGTCGGCGACAATGAGCAGTTCTTC. Translated: CASSYSVGDNEQFF.